Below, 28 T cell receptor beta chains from the same sample are listed, as sequenced in a study of blood T cell repertoires in COVID-19. TCRdb's table, derived via immunoSEQ multiplex PCR, lists solely in-frame clones and lacks some. Among roughly 500,000 clones listed, 85% to 90% were seen once. The sample was PBMCs or T cells enriched from blood (not recorded which). The receptors come from a woman aged 40 to 55 who had recovered from COVID-19.

The chain recombines TRBV6-5 with TRBJ1-1, with 8 bases identical to TRBD1. V lost 4 bases and J lost 1; bases outside the gene matches: 8. The CDR3 is made up of 16 amino acids. Per germline, CDR1 MNHEY and CDR2 SVGAGI. The chain's CDR3 is CASSSSRGQGNTEAFF. The DNA of the CDR3 is TGTGCCAGCAGTTCCTCCAGGGGGCAGGGGAACACTGAAGCTTTCTTT.

The V gene is TRBV6-5, the J gene TRBJ2-7, with 9 bases aligning to TRBD2. CDR1 MNHEY and CDR2 SVGAGI come from the germline V gene. CDR3 length: 14 residues. V gave up 7 bases and J gave up 2 bases; unmatched junction bases: 6. The CDR3 coding sequence is TGTGCCAGCAAGACGGGACTAGCAACCTACGAGCAGTACTTC. This codes for CASKTGLATYEQYF.

The V call is TRBV5-6, the J call TRBJ2-7; the match to TRBD1 covers 9 bases. With V trimmed by 4 bases and J by 2 bases, 4 bases remained unmatched. Germline CDR1 SGHDT, CDR2 YYEEEE. This CDR3 contains 14 residues. CDR3 sequence reads: CASSGQGTTYEQYF. CDR3 coding DNA: TGTGCCAGCAGCGGACAGGGGACGACCTACGAGCAGTACTTC.

The chain is built from TRBV9 and TRBJ2-3; the D gene is possibly TRBD2 (5 bases). The germline V gene encodes CDR1 SGDLS and CDR2 YYNGEE. The V and J ends lost 3 bases and 2 bases respectively, with 16 bases between them. The CDR3 is 16 residues long. The CDR3 sequence: CASSGKRGLDTDTQYF. DNA for the CDR3: TGTGCCAGCAGCGGCAAAAGAGGGTTAGACACAGATACGCAGTATTTT.

The gene calls are TRBV14 and TRBJ2-1; D remains ambiguous. V was cut by 2 bases and J by 0 bases, with 11 bases left in between. CDR1 and CDR2 (germline): SGHDN, FVKESK. This CDR3 is built from 16 residues. The chain's CDR3 is CASSQPTPYSYNEQFF. CDR3 in DNA: TGTGCCAGCAGCCAACCCACACCATACTCCTACAATGAGCAGTTCTTC.

The V gene is TRBV19, the J gene TRBJ2-3; possibly TRBD2 for D (6 bases). The CDR3 is made up of 14 amino acids. Germline CDR1 LNHDA, CDR2 SQIVND (reference sequence). V lost 7 bases to trimming and J lost 8 bases, with 19 bases between them. The CDR3 nucleotides are TGTGCCAGTAAACTCGGGAGAACTAGTGTTACGCAGTATTTT. It is translated as CASKLGRTSVTQYF.

This clone came up a few times. J is TRBJ2-1 and V is TRBV25-1, with a weak D call TRBD2 (5 bases). Looked up from germline, CDR1 is MGHDK and CDR2 is SYGVNS. V was shortened by 5 bases and J by 6 bases, with 8 bases between the two germline ends. CDR3 size: 12 residues. CDR3 amino acids: CASSIARNEQFF. Here the CDR3 DNA reads TGTGCCAGCAGTATAGCGCGCAATGAGCAGTTCTTC.

The rearrangement uses TRBV12-3 or TRBV12-4 and TRBJ2-4; 7 nucleotides align to TRBD1. The V gene end was trimmed by 5 bases and the J gene end by 8 bases; junction bases not matched to a gene: 6. The CDR3 length is 13 residues. The CDR3 sequence: CASSPRQGDIQYF. CDR3 nucleotide sequence: TGTGCCAGCAGTCCTCGACAGGGAGACATTCAGTACTTC.

Note on this clone: Other nucleotide sequences in the sample specify the same CDR3. V and J are TRBV7-9 and TRBJ1-6; 8 bases fit TRBD1. CDR1 is SEHNR and CDR2 is FQNEAQ in the germline V gene (reference sequence). V gave up 5 bases and J gave up 7 bases; unmatched junction bases: 4. The CDR3 contains 14 residues. The CDR3 DNA reads as TGTGCCAGCAGCCCTGGACAGGGAAATTCACCCCTCCACTTT. It is translated as CASSPGQGNSPLHF.

A word on this clone: The sample contains more than one DNA sequence encoding this CDR3. The chain recombines TRBV18 with TRBJ2-1; a weak D match, TRBD1 (6 bases). V shed 0 bases and J shed 7 bases, with 7 bases lying between them. The V gene's germline CDR1 is KGHSH and CDR2 LQKENI. There are 13 residues in the CDR3. CDR3: CASSPPTGNEQFF. The CDR3 DNA follows: TGTGCCAGCTCACCACCTACAGGGAATGAGCAGTTCTTC.

V is TRBV6-5 and J is TRBJ2-3; TRBD1 aligns across 9 bases. V shed 4 bases and J 3 bases; nucleotides not matched to a gene: 8. The CDR3 contains 16 residues. CDR1 is MNHEY, CDR2 SVGAGI, per germline. CDR3 sequence reads: CASSSGSDRGTDTQYF. CDR3 nucleotide sequence: TGTGCCAGCAGTTCCGGATCGGACAGGGGAACAGATACGCAGTATTTT.

The chain couples TRBV10-1 to TRBJ1-1; D unclear. Per the germline V gene, CDR1 is WNHNN and CDR2 is SYGVQD (reference sequence). With 5 bases removed from V and 4 bases from J, the gap between germline ends came to 17 bases. The CDR3 runs 15 residues. CDR3 residues: CASSPIRGGSTEAFF. The CDR3 DNA follows: TGCGCCAGCAGTCCGATACGAGGAGGGAGCACTGAAGCTTTCTTT.

The chain links TRBV4-1 to TRBJ2-7; D may be TRBD2 (5 bases). The CDR3 totals 16 residues. V lost 6 bases, J lost 1 base, and 19 bases lay in between. Germline lookup yields CDR1 MGHRA and CDR2 YSYEKL. This CDR3 reads CASSHRGPHTSYEQYF. In DNA, the CDR3 is TGCGCCAGCAGTCATCGCGGGCCCCATACTTCCTACGAGCAGTACTTC.

The V gene is TRBV7-9, the J gene TRBJ2-1, with 14 bases lining up with TRBD2. CDR3 length: 17 amino acids. Germline CDR1 is SEHNR and CDR2 is FQNEAQ (reference sequence). Trimming removed 1 base from V and 8 bases from J; junction bases left unmatched: 7. CDR3 protein: CASSLDLGTSGSHEQFF. The CDR3 bases are TGTGCCAGCAGCTTAGACCTGGGGACTAGCGGGAGTCATGAGCAGTTCTTC. The variable domain in full, completed from reference TRBV7-9 and TRBJ2-1, reads DTGVSQNPRHKITKRGQNVTFRCDPISEHNRLYWYRQTLGQGPEFLTYFQNEAQLEKSRLLSDRFSAERPKGSFSTLEIQRTEQGDSAMYLCASSLDLGTSGSHEQFFGPGTRLTVL.

The chain recombines TRBV7-6 with TRBJ1-3, with D maybe TRBD1 (6 bases). The CDR3 runs 16 residues. Trimming cost V 5 bases and J 0 bases, with 14 bases left between them. Germline-derived CDR1 and CDR2 are SGHVS and FNYEAQ. The CDR3 region has the DNA TGTGCCAGCAGCCCGCAACAGGGCAGCTCTGGAAACACCATATATTTT. The encoded protein is CASSPQQGSSGNTIYF.

The chain joins TRBV7-2 to TRBJ1-1; D gene unclear. The CDR3 has 13 amino acids. Deletions cut 6 bases from V and 3 bases from J, with 11 bases between. Per germline, CDR1 SGHTA and CDR2 FQGNSA. CDR3 in amino acids: CASRAERDTEAFF. CDR3 DNA sequence: TGTGCCAGCAGGGCGGAGAGGGACACTGAAGCTTTCTTT.

This chain uses TRBV7-2 with TRBJ2-7; the D is unclear. Between the trimmed V and J ends, which lost 4 bases and 1 base, there was a span of 17 bases. CDR3 size: 16 residues. CDR1 and CDR2 (germline): SGHTA, FQGNSA. CDR3 coding DNA: TGTGCCAGCAGCTCGATATCCGGCGGAACATCCTACGAGCAGTACTTC. Its translation is CASSSISGGTSYEQYF.

The CDR3 is CASSLAHRTGRKEETQYF. The CDR3 DNA is TGTGCCAGCAGTTTGGCCCATCGGACAGGGAGAAAGGAAGAGACCCAGTACTTC. The chain is built from TRBV6-2 or TRBV6-3 and TRBJ2-5; TRBD1 matches 8 bases. CDR1 is MNHEY and CDR2 is SVGEGT in the germline V gene. V was clipped by 4 bases and J by 3 bases; unmatched bases: 16. There are 18 residues in the CDR3.

The chain joins TRBV19 to TRBJ1-5; unclear D gene. V was clipped by 5 bases and J by 1 base, with 12 bases between them. The CDR3 extends over 15 amino acids. Germline V CDR1 and CDR2: LNHDA, SQIVND (reference sequence). CDR3 in amino acids: CASSSHLRSNQPQHF. Written as DNA, the CDR3 is TGTGCCAGTAGTTCGCACCTGAGGAGCAATCAGCCCCAGCATTTT.

The chain recombines TRBV7-2 with TRBJ2-5; 7 positions match TRBD2. This CDR3 spans 13 amino acids. J lost 5 bases, V lost 3 bases, and 3 bases had no gene match. Germline CDR1 is SGHTA and CDR2 is FQGNSA. The CDR3 sequence: CASSFGEGETQYF. CDR3 nucleotides: TGTGCCAGCAGCTTCGGGGAGGGCGAGACCCAGTACTTC.

The chain links TRBV18 to TRBJ2-3; TRBD2 matches 15 bases. Germline CDR1 and CDR2: KGHSH and LQKENI. This CDR3 is built from 15 residues. Trimming cost V 8 bases and J 1 base; bases outside gene matches: 1. The CDR3 sequence is CASRTSGRGTDTQYF. The CDR3 coding sequence is TGTGCCAGCCGGACTAGCGGGAGGGGCACAGATACGCAGTATTTT. Combining the CDR3 with reference TRBV18 and TRBJ2-3 gives the whole variable domain NAGVMQNPRHLVRRRGQEARLRCSPMKGHSHVYWYRQLPEEGLKFMVYLQKENIIDESGMPKERFSAEFPKEGPSILRIQQVVRGDSAAYFCASRTSGRGTDTQYFGPGTRLTVL.

The chain joins TRBV4-1 to TRBJ1-5, with D possibly matching TRBD1 (5 bases). Trimming left V 0 bases short and J 7 bases short, with 13 bases between. CDR3 length equals 15 residues. Germline V gene lookup returns CDR1 MGHRA and CDR2 YSYEKL. The CDR3 loop reads CASSQDGGLGQPQHF. As DNA, the CDR3 is TGCGCCAGCAGCCAAGACGGGGGGTTAGGGCAGCCCCAGCATTTT.

V is TRBV5-1 and J is TRBJ1-2; 8 positions match TRBD1. The germline V gene encodes CDR1 SGHRS and CDR2 YFSETQ. With V trimmed by 4 bases and J by 8 bases, 7 bases remained unmatched. The CDR3 sequence is 13 residues long. This CDR3 reads CASSPMTGEGYTF. The CDR3 nucleotides read TGCGCCAGCAGCCCTATGACAGGGGAGGGCTACACCTTC.

The V call is TRBV25-1, the J call TRBJ1-4, with D unresolved. Per germline, CDR1 MGHDK and CDR2 SYGVNS. V was cut by 5 bases and J by 7 bases, with 11 bases left in between. The CDR3 is 13 residues long. The CDR3 here is CASSYRSGEKLFF. Here the CDR3 DNA reads TGTGCCAGCAGTTACCGGTCCGGTGAAAAACTGTTTTTT.

J is TRBJ1-5 and V is TRBV9; TRBD1 agrees at 8 bases. CDR3 length: 16 amino acids. Germline V CDR1 and CDR2: SGDLS, YYNGEE. J was trimmed by 2 bases and V by 4 bases; bases with no gene match: 8. The CDR3 reads CASSTGTGARNQPQHF. CDR3 bases: TGTGCCAGCAGCACTGGGACAGGCGCCCGCAATCAGCCCCAGCATTTT.

This chain joins TRBV7-9 and TRBJ2-3; D remains ambiguous. The CDR3 is 15 amino acids. Germline V lookup: CDR1 SEHNR, CDR2 FQNEAQ (reference sequence). V lost 6 bases to trimming and J lost 4 bases, with 17 bases between them. CDR3 amino acids: CASRDVGLPPDTQYF. The CDR3 DNA reads as TGTGCCAGCAGGGATGTGGGCCTCCCCCCAGATACGCAGTATTTT. Looking up the rest from reference TRBV7-9 and TRBJ2-3 gives the full variable domain: DTGVSQNPRHKITKRGQNVTFRCDPISEHNRLYWYRQTLGQGPEFLTYFQNEAQLEKSRLLSDRFSAERPKGSFSTLEIQRTEQGDSAMYLCASRDVGLPPDTQYFGPGTRLTVL.

This chain uses TRBV4-1 with TRBJ2-3, with a possible D match to TRBD2 (6 bases). CDR1 and CDR2 from the germline V gene are MGHRA and YSYEKL. V was trimmed by 0 bases and J by 0 bases, leaving 19 bases between them. This CDR3 contains 19 residues. The CDR3 loop reads CASSQDNRGSVSSTDTQYF. The CDR3 DNA sequence: TGCGCCAGCAGCCAAGACAACCGGGGGAGCGTTTCGAGCACAGATACGCAGTATTTT.

CDR3 protein: CASSQSGTGPYEQYF. The CDR3 DNA sequence: TGTGCCAGCAGCCAATCCGGGACAGGGCCTTACGAGCAGTACTTC. This chain links TRBV3-1 (or the pseudogene TRBV3-2) with TRBJ2-7; 9 nucleotides match TRBD1. V shed 2 bases and J 4 bases; nucleotides not matched to a gene: 6. CDR3 length equals 15 residues. Germline values: CDR1 LGHDT, CDR2 YNNKEL (reference sequence).